A single sample is the source of the 3 T cell receptor beta chains below, sequenced in a study of cytomegalovirus exposure and HLA in healthy donors. Both 60 Vbeta primers and 13 Jbeta primers went into the PCR. Profiling relied on immunoSEQ multiplex PCR, and the TCRdb table lists in-frame clones only, not all of them. Among 110,000 to 150,000 clones listed, approximately 80% were seen once. Sequences were obtained from PBMCs. Receptors originate from a male donor in good health and CMV-seronegative.

The chain uses TRBV5-1 and TRBJ2-5; D is possibly TRBD2 (7 bases). The V and J ends lost 0 bases and 3 bases respectively, with 15 bases between them. Germline V gene data show CDR1 as SGHRS and CDR2 as YFSETQ. This CDR3 has 16 amino acids. The CDR3, as DNA: TGCGCCAGCAGCTTGGTGGGGGGGACACCTAAAGAGACCCAGTACTTC. It is translated as CASSLVGGTPKETQYF.

This chain connects TRBV6-5 to TRBJ1-2; the match to TRBD1 covers 9 bases. Germline assignment: CDR1 MNHEY and CDR2 SVGAGI. The CDR3 consists of 13 residues. V lost 4 bases and J lost 7; bases outside the gene matches: 4. Here the CDR3 reads CASSLTGGSGYTF. In DNA form, the CDR3 reads TGTGCCAGCAGTTTGACAGGGGGTAGTGGCTACACCTTC.

V is TRBV11-3 and J is TRBJ1-1, with 7 bases fitting TRBD1. The germline V gene encodes CDR1 SGHNT and CDR2 YENEEA. The CDR3 totals 13 residues. V gave up 5 bases and J gave up 4 bases; unmatched junction bases: 4. CDR3 protein: CASSLKGATEAFF. The CDR3 DNA follows: TGTGCCAGCAGCCTCAAGGGGGCCACTGAAGCTTTCTTT.